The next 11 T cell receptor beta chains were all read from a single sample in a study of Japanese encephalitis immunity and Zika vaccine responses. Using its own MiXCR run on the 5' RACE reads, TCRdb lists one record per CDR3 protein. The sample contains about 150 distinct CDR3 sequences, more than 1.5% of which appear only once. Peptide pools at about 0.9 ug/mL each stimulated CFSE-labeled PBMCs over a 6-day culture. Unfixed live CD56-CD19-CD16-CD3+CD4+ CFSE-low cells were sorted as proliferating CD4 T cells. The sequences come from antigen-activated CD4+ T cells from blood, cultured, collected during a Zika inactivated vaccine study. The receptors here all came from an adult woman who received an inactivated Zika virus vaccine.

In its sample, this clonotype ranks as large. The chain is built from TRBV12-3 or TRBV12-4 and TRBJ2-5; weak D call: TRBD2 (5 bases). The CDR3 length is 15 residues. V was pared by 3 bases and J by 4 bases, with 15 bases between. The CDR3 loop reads CASSFALAGGETQYF. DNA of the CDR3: TGTGCCAGCAGTTTTGCACTGGCGGGTGGAGAGACCCAGTACTTC.

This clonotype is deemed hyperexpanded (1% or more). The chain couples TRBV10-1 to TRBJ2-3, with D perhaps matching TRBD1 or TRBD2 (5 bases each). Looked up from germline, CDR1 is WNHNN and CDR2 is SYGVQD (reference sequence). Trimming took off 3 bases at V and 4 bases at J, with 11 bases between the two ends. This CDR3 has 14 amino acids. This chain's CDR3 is CASSDRQGPDTQYF. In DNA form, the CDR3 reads TGCGCCAGCAGTGATCGCCAGGGACCAGATACGCAGTATTTT.

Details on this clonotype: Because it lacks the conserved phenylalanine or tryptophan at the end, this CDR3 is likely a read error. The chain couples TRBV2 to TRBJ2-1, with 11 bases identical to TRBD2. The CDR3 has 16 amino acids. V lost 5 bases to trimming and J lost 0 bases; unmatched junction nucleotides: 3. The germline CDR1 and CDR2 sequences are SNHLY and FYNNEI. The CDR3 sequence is CASSLGTSGSYNEQFS. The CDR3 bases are TGTGCCAGCAGTCTCGGGACTAGCGGCTCCTACAATGAGCAGTTCTCC.

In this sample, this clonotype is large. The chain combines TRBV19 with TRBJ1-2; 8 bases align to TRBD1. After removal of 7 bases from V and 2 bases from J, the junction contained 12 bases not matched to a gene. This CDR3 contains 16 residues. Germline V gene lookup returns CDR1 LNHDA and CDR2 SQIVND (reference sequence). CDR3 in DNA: TGTGCCAGTAACCCGACCCGGGACAGGAAGAACTATGGCTACACCTTC. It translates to CASNPTRDRKNYGYTF.

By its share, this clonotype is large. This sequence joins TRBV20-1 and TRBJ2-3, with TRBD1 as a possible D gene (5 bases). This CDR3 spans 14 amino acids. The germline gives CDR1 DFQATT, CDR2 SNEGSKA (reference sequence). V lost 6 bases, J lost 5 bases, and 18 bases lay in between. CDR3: CSAKSPSRGDTQYF. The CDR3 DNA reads TGCAGTGCAAAGTCACCCTCTAGGGGAGATACGCAGTATTTT.

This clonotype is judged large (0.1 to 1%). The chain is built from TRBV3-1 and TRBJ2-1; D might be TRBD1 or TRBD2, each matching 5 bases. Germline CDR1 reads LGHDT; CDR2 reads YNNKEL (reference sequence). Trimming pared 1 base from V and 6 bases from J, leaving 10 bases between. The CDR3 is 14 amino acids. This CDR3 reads CASSQAGPGNEQFF. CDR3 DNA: TGTGCCAGCAGCCAAGCGGGGCCGGGCAATGAGCAGTTCTTC.

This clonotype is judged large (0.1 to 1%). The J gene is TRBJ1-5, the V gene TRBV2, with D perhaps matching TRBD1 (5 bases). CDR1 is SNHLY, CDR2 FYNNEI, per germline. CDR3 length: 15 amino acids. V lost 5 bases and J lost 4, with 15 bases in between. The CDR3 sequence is CASSSETAGNQPQHF. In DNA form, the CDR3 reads TGTGCCAGCAGTAGCGAGACAGCGGGAAATCAGCCCCAGCATTTT. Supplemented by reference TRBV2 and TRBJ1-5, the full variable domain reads EPEVTQTPSHQVTQMGQEVILRCVPISNHLYFYWYRQILGQKVEFLVSFYNNEISEKSEIFDDQFSVERPDGSNFTLKIRSTKLEDSAMYFCASSSETAGNQPQHFGDGTRLSIL.

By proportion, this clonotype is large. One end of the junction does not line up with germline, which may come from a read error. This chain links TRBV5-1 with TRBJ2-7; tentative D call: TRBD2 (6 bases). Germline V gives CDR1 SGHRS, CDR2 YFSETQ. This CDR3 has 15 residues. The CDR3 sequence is CASSRGWGSLYVQYF. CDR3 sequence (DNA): TGCGCCAGCAGCCGGGGGTGGGGGAGCCTCTACGTGCAGTACTTC.

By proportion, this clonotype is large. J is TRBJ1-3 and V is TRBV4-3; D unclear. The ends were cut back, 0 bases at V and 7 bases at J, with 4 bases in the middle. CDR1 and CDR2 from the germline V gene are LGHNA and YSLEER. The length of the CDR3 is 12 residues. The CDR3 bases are TGCGCCAGCAGCCAAGAGGGGAACACCATATATTTT. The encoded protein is CASSQEGNTIYF.

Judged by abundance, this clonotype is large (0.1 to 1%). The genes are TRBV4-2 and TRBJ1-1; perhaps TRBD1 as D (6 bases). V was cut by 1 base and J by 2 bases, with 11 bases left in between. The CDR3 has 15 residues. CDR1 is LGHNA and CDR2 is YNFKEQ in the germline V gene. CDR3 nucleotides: TGTGCCAGCAGCCAAGGAGACAGGATTAACACTGAAGCTTTCTTT. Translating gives CASSQGDRINTEAFF.

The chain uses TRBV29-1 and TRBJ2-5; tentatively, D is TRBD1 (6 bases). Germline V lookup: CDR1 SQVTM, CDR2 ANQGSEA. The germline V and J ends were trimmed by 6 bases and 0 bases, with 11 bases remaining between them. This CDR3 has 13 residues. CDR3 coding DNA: TGCAGCGTCCACAGGGCCAACCAAGAGACCCAGTACTTC. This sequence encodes CSVHRANQETQYF. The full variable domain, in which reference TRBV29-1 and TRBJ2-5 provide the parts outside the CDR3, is SAVISQKPSRDICQRGTSLTIQCQVDSQVTMMFWYRQQPGQSLTLIATANQGSEATYESGFVIDKFPISRPNLTFSTLTVSNMSPEDSSIYLCSVHRANQETQYFGPGTRLLVL.